This TCR beta chain is drawn from a study of blood T cell repertoires in COVID-19. Study-wide context: Collection of acute and convalescent COVID-19 samples took place in the United States, Italy and Spain. PBMCs, B-cell-depleted T cells, or T cells provided the cDNA or gDNA that made up the material.

CDR1 is MNHEY, CDR2 SVGEGT, per germline. V gave up 3 bases and J gave up 2 bases, with 11 bases separating them. This CDR3 comprises 14 residues. Per the study methods: Nucleated cell counts were estimated from reference gene primer amplification. Using immunoSEQ multiplex PCR, the repertoire was profiled, and TCRdb retains in-frame clones only, with some absent. V and J calls and clone size are copied from that table; D and trimming were computed from the DNA. The sample has roughly 260,000 clones, around 86% seen once. The V and J genes are TRBV6-2 or TRBV6-3 and TRBJ2-7; TRBD2 might be the D (5 bases). The specimen sequenced was peripheral blood. The sequence derives from a man aged 35-49 years who had recovered from COVID-19. The DNA for the CDR3 is TGTGCCAGCAGTTATCTCTTGGAGGCCTACGAGCAGTACTTC. Amino acids: CASSYLLEAYEQYF.